This TCR beta chain was identified in a study of CD8 T cells in ankylosing spondylitis. Study-wide results and caveats: Apparently characteristic of ankylosing spondylitis blood was a TCR beta motif (eight highly homologous variants).

The CDR3 consists of 15 residues. Deletions cut 5 bases from V and 2 bases from J, with 15 bases between. Germline values: CDR1 SGHVS, CDR2 FQNEAQ. This clonotype came up many times. Its specificity is unknown. Scientists made TCR beta libraries using quantitative 5'-RACE with molecular barcodes. TCRdb passed the 5' RACE reads through MiXCR, listing each CDR3 protein once. The sample has 240,000 or so distinct CDR3 sequences, approximately 12% seen once. The chain carries TRBV7-8 and TRBJ1-2, with D perhaps matching TRBD1 (6 bases). This clonotype was sampled from a male donor with ankylosing spondylitis or in good health (not recorded which). The sample taken for sequencing was blood, either unsorted or a sorted T cell fraction (not recorded which). CDR3: CASSRGGQINYGYTF. The CDR3 region has the DNA TGTGCCAGCAGCCGAGGGGGGCAAATCAACTATGGCTACACCTTC.